Listed here are 32 T cell receptor beta chains from one sample, sequenced in a study of blood T cells in healthy people across ages. The authors ran a second PCR of about 6 to 11 cycles using a sample-barcoded 5' primer and a J-beta primer mix. Each CDR3 protein is one row after TCRdb ran MiXCR on the 5' RACE reads. The data show about 1.8 million distinct CDR3 sequences, with around 50% seen just once and around 2.1% held by the top ten. The sequencing input was blood. The origin of the receptors is a middle-aged woman in good health.

V usage is TRBV9 and J usage is TRBJ2-2, with 13 bases identical to TRBD2. The germline V gene has CDR1 SGDLS and CDR2 YYNGEE. This CDR3 has 17 amino acids. Unmatched junction bases numbered 10, after V lost 3 bases and J lost 8 bases. In DNA form, the CDR3 reads TGTGCCAGCAGCGCAGGCGGGGGGACTAGCGGGGCTGGGGAGCTGTTTTTT. As protein: CASSAGGGTSGAGELFF.

V usage is TRBV6-5 and J usage is TRBJ1-5, with 7 positions matching TRBD1. Germline lookup yields CDR1 MNHEY and CDR2 SVGAGI. V gave up 6 bases and J gave up 1 base; unmatched junction bases: 9. There are 16 residues in the CDR3. The CDR3 region is CASSPTGLGSNQPQHF. CDR3 nucleotide sequence: TGTGCCAGCAGCCCGACAGGGCTAGGGAGCAATCAGCCCCAGCATTTT.

V is TRBV28 and J is TRBJ2-6; perhaps TRBD1 as D (5 bases). CDR1 and CDR2 from the germline V gene are MDHEN and SYDVKM. V gave up 5 bases and J gave up 0 bases, with 11 bases separating them. There are 16 residues in the CDR3. CDR3 coding DNA: TGTGCCAGCAGTCACTGGCAGGGCTCTGGGGCCAACGTCCTGACTTTC. This gives the protein CASSHWQGSGANVLTF.

This clonotype turned up a few times. The genes are TRBV5-6 and TRBJ2-3, with D perhaps given as TRBD1 or TRBD2 (5 bases each). CDR3 length: 14 residues. Germline V lookup: CDR1 SGHDT, CDR2 YYEEEE. V was cut by 1 base and J by 6 bases, with 12 bases left in between. Here the CDR3 reads CASSLRGAKDTQYF. In nucleotides, the CDR3 is TGTGCCAGCAGCTTGCGAGGGGCGAAGGATACGCAGTATTTT.

The sample holds a few counts of this clonotype. The CDR3 protein is CASSETGTGVNEQFF. The CDR3 nucleotides are TGTGCCAGCAGCGAAACCGGGACAGGGGTCAATGAGCAGTTCTTC. The chain joins TRBV2 to TRBJ2-1; 10 bases align to TRBD1. The CDR3 totals 15 residues. Trimming at V came to 6 bases and at J to 6 bases, leaving 8 bases not matched to a gene. Germline CDR1 SNHLY, CDR2 FYNNEI.

Regarding this clonotype: Since a far larger clone is one base different, this is likely a read error. The chain couples TRBV7-2 to TRBJ2-4, with TRBD2 as a possible D gene (7 bases). The J call may be mistaken, given a closer DNA end match to TRBJ2-5. The CDR3 totals 14 residues. Looked up from germline, CDR1 is SGHTA and CDR2 is FQGNSA. The CDR3 coding sequence is TGTGCCAGCAGCCCAGACGGGGGGCGAGAGACCCAGTACTTC. This translates into CASSPDGGRETQYF.

This clonotype was counted a few times. The CDR3 is CASSYSGTGTDGYTF. The CDR3 coding sequence is TGTGCCAGCAGTTACTCCGGGACAGGGACCGACGGCTACACCTTC. V and J are TRBV6-6 and TRBJ1-2; 9 positions agree with TRBD1. Trimming at V came to 0 bases and at J to 8 bases, leaving 7 bases not matched to a gene. The CDR3 is made up of 15 amino acids. The germline V gene encodes CDR1 MNHNY and CDR2 SVGAGI (reference sequence).

The CDR3 DNA reads as TGTGCCAGCAGCCAAGAGGGACAGGGAGTGGCTACGCAGTATTTT. Protein sequence: CASSQEGQGVATQYF. The J gene is TRBJ2-3, the V gene TRBV3-1; TRBD1 agrees at 9 bases. The CDR3 totals 15 residues. After removal of 0 bases from V and 8 bases from J, the junction contained 6 bases not matched to a gene. CDR1 is LGHDT and CDR2 is YNNKEL in the germline V gene (reference sequence).

The table lists this clonotype with a few counts. J is TRBJ2-6 and V is TRBV10-3, with 7 nucleotides matching TRBD1. Germline V CDR1 and CDR2: ENHRY, SYGVKD. The CDR3 has 19 residues. V shed 6 bases and J 0 bases; nucleotides not matched to a gene: 14. The CDR3 is CAISLGQEGLSSGANVLTF. CDR3 nucleotide sequence: TGTGCCATCAGCCTTGGACAGGAAGGGTTGAGCTCTGGGGCCAACGTCCTGACTTTC.

V and J are TRBV19 and TRBJ2-7; D unclear. The assigned J gene may be wrong: the sequence end matches TRBJ2-5 better. Germline CDR1 is LNHDA and CDR2 is SQIVND (reference sequence). The CDR3 sequence is 14 residues long. CDR3 sequence reads: CASSIAGPSETQYF. The CDR3 bases are TGTGCCAGTAGTATAGCCGGACCATCGGAGACCCAGTACTTC.

This chain uses TRBV7-2 with TRBJ2-1; D ambiguous. V lost 1 base, J lost 0 bases, and 10 bases lay in between. The germline CDR1 and CDR2 sequences are SGHTA and FQGNSA. There are 16 residues in the CDR3. CDR3 nucleotide sequence: TGTGCCAGCAGCTTAGACGGAAGTAGCTCCTACAATGAGCAGTTCTTC. Its translation: CASSLDGSSSYNEQFF.

This clonotype has only one observation. This chain joins TRBV20-1 and TRBJ2-4, with 10 bases fitting TRBD1. The J call may be incorrect, as the DNA end agrees better with TRBJ2-5. The CDR3 covers 13 residues. Germline V gene data show CDR1 as DFQATT and CDR2 as SNEGSKA (reference sequence). CDR3 DNA: TGCAGTGCTGACGACAGGGGGCTGGAGACCCAGTACTTC. Amino acid sequence: CSADDRGLETQYF.

Ten or more counts support this clonotype. The genes are TRBV5-1 and TRBJ2-7, with D perhaps matching TRBD1 (5 bases). The V end was cut by 0 bases, the J end by 1 base, with 11 bases between. The CDR3 has 15 amino acids. Germline V lookup: CDR1 SGHRS, CDR2 YFSETQ. The chain's CDR3 is CASSLASGASYEQYF. The CDR3 region has the DNA TGCGCCAGCAGCTTGGCCTCTGGGGCTTCCTACGAGCAGTACTTC.

V and J are TRBV6-5 and TRBJ1-1; 9 bases agree with TRBD1. This CDR3 is built from 13 residues. Germline V gene lookup returns CDR1 MNHEY and CDR2 SVGAGI. V lost 5 bases, J lost 6 bases, and 4 bases stayed unmatched. CDR3 coding DNA: TGTGCCAGCAGTAACAGGGGGCGGGCTGAAGCTTTCTTT. It is translated as CASSNRGRAEAFF.

This clonotype has a single count. The chain links TRBV20-1 to TRBJ1-5; D unresolved. The CDR3 has 15 residues. The germline V gene has CDR1 DFQATT and CDR2 SNEGSKA (reference sequence). Trimming removed 3 bases at V and 0 bases at J, with 12 bases between. Here the CDR3 DNA reads TGCAGTGCTAGGAACTTACGGGGTAGCAATCAGCCCCAGCATTTT. It yields the protein CSARNLRGSNQPQHF.

The chain links TRBV12-3 or TRBV12-4 to TRBJ2-7; 10 nucleotides align to TRBD1. The CDR3 has 15 amino acids. J lost 5 bases, V lost 1 base, and 5 bases had no gene match. The CDR3 sequence: CASSLGRQGANEQYF. In DNA form, the CDR3 reads TGTGCCAGCAGTTTAGGGAGACAGGGGGCCAACGAGCAGTACTTC.

This chain uses TRBV9 with TRBJ1-2, with a tentative D call TRBD1 (6 bases). Germline CDR1 reads SGDLS; CDR2 reads YYNGEE. This CDR3 has 15 residues. V lost 0 bases to trimming and J lost 4 bases, with 13 bases between them. CDR3 loop: CASSVAAGEGYGYTF. The CDR3 bases are TGTGCCAGCAGCGTAGCGGCAGGGGAGGGCTATGGCTACACCTTC.

This clonotype was detected only a few times. CDR3 sequence reads: CATRRVDNSPLHF. The CDR3 DNA reads TGTGCCACCAGACGGGTGGATAATTCACCCCTCCACTTT. The rearrangement joins TRBV15 to TRBJ1-6, with unresolved D. The CDR3 has 13 residues. V was trimmed by 6 bases and J by 5 bases, leaving 8 bases between them. CDR1 is LNHNV and CDR2 is YYDKDF in the germline V gene (reference sequence).

The chain is built from TRBV7-2 and TRBJ2-7; a weak D match, TRBD1 (6 bases). The ends were cut back, 8 bases at V and 2 bases at J, with 13 bases in the middle. The CDR3 spans 13 residues. Germline V gene lookup returns CDR1 SGHTA and CDR2 FQGNSA. The CDR3: CASARTAPYEQYF. The CDR3 region has the DNA TGTGCCAGCGCCAGGACAGCCCCCTACGAGCAGTACTTC.

This clonotype has just a few counts. The J gene is TRBJ1-1, the V gene TRBV27; 10 nucleotides line up with TRBD1. The CDR3 has 16 residues. V was clipped by 6 bases and J by 5 bases; unmatched bases: 12. Germline lookup yields CDR1 MNHEY and CDR2 SMNVEV (reference sequence). CDR3 in amino acids: CASSTGTGVLGTEAFF. CDR3 nucleotide sequence: TGTGCCAGCAGCACCGGGACAGGGGTCTTGGGGACTGAAGCTTTCTTT.

This chain links TRBV4-1 with TRBJ1-1; the D gene is possibly TRBD1 (6 bases). The germline CDR1 and CDR2 sequences are MGHRA and YSYEKL. The CDR3 is 15 residues long. The CDR3 DNA is TGCGCAGGTGGAACCAGGGGCCTACCGAACACTGAAGCTTTCTTT. Protein sequence: CAGGTRGLPNTEAFF.

This sequence joins TRBV7-3 and TRBJ1-5; TRBD1 matches 8 bases. The CDR3 runs 16 residues. Germline CDR1 reads SGHTA; CDR2 reads FQGTGA. The V and J ends lost 5 bases and 4 bases, in that order; junction bases with no gene match: 10. The CDR3 DNA reads TGTGCCAGCAGCAATCGGCGGACAGGGTTTAATCAGCCCCAGCATTTT. It encodes CASSNRRTGFNQPQHF.

V gene TRBV7-2 combines with J gene TRBJ2-5, with 10 bases lining up with TRBD2. CDR3 length: 18 amino acids. Germline lookup yields CDR1 SGHTA and CDR2 FQGNSA. Losses at the gene ends were 3 bases for V and 2 bases for J; bases not matched to a gene: 12. The CDR3: CASSFLPLASGGQETQYF. CDR3 coding DNA: TGTGCCAGCAGCTTCCTTCCTTTGGCTAGCGGGGGTCAAGAGACCCAGTACTTC.

The V call is TRBV6-5, the J call TRBJ2-4; 8 bases match TRBD1. CDR1 MNHEY and CDR2 SVGAGI come from the germline V gene. The V and J ends lost 2 bases and 1 base, in that order; junction bases with no gene match: 7. There are 17 residues in the CDR3. The CDR3 DNA reads as TGTGCCAGCAGTTACAGCCGACAGGGGTCGGCCAAAAACATTCAGTACTTC. Its translation is CASSYSRQGSAKNIQYF.

The chain has TRBV10-3 and TRBJ2-1; 12 positions agree with TRBD2. The CDR3 length is 15 residues. Germline V gene data show CDR1 as ENHRY and CDR2 as SYGVKD. The V and J ends lost 6 bases and 5 bases, in that order; junction bases with no gene match: 5. This CDR3 reads CAISRTSGENNEQFF. The CDR3 bases are TGTGCCATCAGCAGGACTAGCGGGGAGAACAATGAGCAGTTCTTC.

The chain couples TRBV10-3 to TRBJ2-5, with D unresolved. Per germline, CDR1 ENHRY and CDR2 SYGVKD. The CDR3 loop spans 13 amino acids. V was cut by 3 bases and J by 5 bases, with 10 bases left in between. CDR3 loop: CAISDKLQETQYF. CDR3 nucleotide sequence: TGTGCCATCAGTGATAAACTACAGGAGACCCAGTACTTC.

CDR3 amino acids: CASTLGQGIYGYTF. The CDR3 DNA follows: TGTGCCAGCACCCTAGGACAGGGCATATATGGCTACACCTTC. This sequence joins TRBV12-3 or TRBV12-4 and TRBJ1-2; 8 bases agree with TRBD1. The J segment lost 5 bases and the V segment lost 7 bases, leaving 9 bases of the junction unmatched. The CDR3 has 14 residues.

This clonotype was counted between two and nine times. The genes are TRBV27 and TRBJ2-4; 11 positions match TRBD2. Matching the DNA end better, TRBJ2-5 makes the J call doubtful. Germline assignment: CDR1 MNHEY and CDR2 SMNVEV (reference sequence). This CDR3 spans 14 amino acids. The DNA for the CDR3 is TGTGCCAGCGGTGCTAGCGGGGGGAAGGAGACCCAGTACTTC. It is translated as CASGASGGKETQYF.

This clonotype has more than one count but fewer than ten. This chain uses TRBV5-4 with TRBJ2-7; D is ambiguous. Germline loops: CDR1 SGHNT, CDR2 YYREEE (reference sequence). Trimming removed 3 bases from V and 1 base from J, with 14 bases in between. There are 15 residues in the CDR3. The CDR3 sequence is CASSSMDGVSYEQYF. CDR3 in DNA: TGTGCCAGCAGCTCCATGGACGGAGTTTCCTACGAGCAGTACTTC.

This clonotype showed up just a few times. The chain recombines TRBV6-2 or TRBV6-3 with TRBJ2-3; D is perhaps TRBD2 (6 bases). Germline loops: CDR1 MNHEY, CDR2 SVGEGT. The CDR3 is made up of 14 amino acids. Deletions cut 4 bases from V and 4 bases from J, with 12 bases between. DNA of the CDR3: TGTGCCAGCAGTTTAGCGGAGACTTCAGATACGCAGTATTTT. Translating it yields CASSLAETSDTQYF.

The chain carries TRBV25-1 and TRBJ2-1; 8 bases align to TRBD2. V lost 1 base and J lost 15; bases outside the gene matches: 8. Germline CDR1 is MGHDK and CDR2 is SYGVNS. The CDR3 sequence is 13 residues long. CDR3 in amino acids: CASSEFTGGPPFF. CDR3 DNA: TGTGCCAGCAGTGAATTTACGGGGGGGCCACCGTTCTTC. Looking up the rest from reference TRBV25-1 and TRBJ2-1 gives the full variable domain: EADIYQTPRYLVIGTGKKITLECSQTMGHDKMYWYQQDPGMELHLIHYSYGVNSTEKGDLSSESTVSRIRTEHFPLTLESARPSHTSQYLCASSEFTGGPPFFGPGTRLTVL.

This clonotype showed up just once. J is TRBJ2-2 and V is TRBV12-3 or TRBV12-4; D is undetermined. The CDR3 runs to 15 residues. Deletions cut 6 bases from V and 2 bases from J, with 13 bases between. CDR3 residues: CASREQSRNTGELFF. CDR3 nucleotide sequence: TGTGCCAGCAGAGAACAGTCACGCAACACCGGGGAGCTGTTTTTT.